The source of this T cell receptor beta chain is a study of T cells in tuberculosis. Study-wide findings and caveats: T cells binding CD1B-GMM tetramer weakly possibly escaped the sort.

The germline V gene has CDR1 SEHNR and CDR2 FQNEAQ (reference sequence). V was cut by 3 bases and J by 0 bases, with 11 bases left in between. The CDR3 consists of 16 residues. TCR-alpha and TCR-beta chains were sequenced unpaired. The data were produced by immunoSEQ multiplex PCR, yet TCRdb's version contains in-frame clones alone and is incomplete. The table lists around 60,000 clones, around 86% of them singletons. Cells were sorted from thawed PBMC rested overnight and stained with GMM-loaded CD1B tetramer, viability dye and anti-CD3. The CD1B tetramers carried C32 glucose monomycolate purified from Rhodococcus equi. Before cryopreservation, the sorted PBMC lost their CD14-expressing monocytes. Approximately 95,000 tetramer-negative cells were sorted from each donor.

The sample consisted of CD1b-GMM tetramer-negative cells sorted from PBMCs. The V gene is TRBV7-9, the J gene TRBJ2-2; possible D gene TRBD2, 6 bases. This receptor was identified in an adult woman with latent tuberculosis. CDR3 amino acids: CASSFGRGANTGELFF. CDR3 nucleotides: TGTGCCAGCAGCTTCGGGCGGGGCGCGAACACCGGGGAGCTGTTTTTT.